This T cell receptor beta chain was sequenced in a study of beta chain features in type 1 diabetes. About the study: Patients shared similar age, gender and cell yields with healthy donors. Overall study findings and caveats: Among patients with Type 1 diabetes, TCRB CDR3s were moderately but significantly shorter in every one of the four CD4+ subsets.

Without exception, sorted populations had purity beyond 95%. Reverse transcribing all isolated RNA meant expressed TCRB transcripts were sequenced. Approximately 3.7 million reads per sample on average were obtained from naive, central memory and regulatory T cell samples. The data were produced by immunoSEQ multiplex PCR, yet TCRdb's version contains in-frame clones alone and is incomplete. The table has fewer than 300,000 clones, around 20% seen once. For this clone: Its antigen is not known.

This clonotype was sampled from a woman aged 40 to 50 with type 1 diabetes. The specimen was naive CD4+ T cells from blood.

DNA for the CDR3: TGTGCCAGCAGTGGACAGGGTCTCGACGGGGAGCTGTTTTTT. It codes for CASSGQGLDGELFF. The chain recombines TRBV25-1 with TRBJ2-2, with 7 bases aligning to TRBD1. The V segment lost 4 bases and the J segment 7 bases; nucleotides outside the gene matches: 6. CDR3 size: 14 residues. Germline CDR1 is MGHDK and CDR2 is SYGVNS.